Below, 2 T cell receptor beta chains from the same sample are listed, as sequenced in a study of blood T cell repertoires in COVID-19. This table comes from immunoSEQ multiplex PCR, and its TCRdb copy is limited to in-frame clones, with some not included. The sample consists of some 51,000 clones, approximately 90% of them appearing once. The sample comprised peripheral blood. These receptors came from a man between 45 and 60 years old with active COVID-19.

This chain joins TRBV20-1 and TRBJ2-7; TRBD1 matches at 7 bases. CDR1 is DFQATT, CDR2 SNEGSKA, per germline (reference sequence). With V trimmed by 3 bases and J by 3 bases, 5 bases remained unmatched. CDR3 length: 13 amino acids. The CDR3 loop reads CSASVTGVYEQYF. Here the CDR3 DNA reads TGCAGTGCTAGTGTAACAGGGGTCTACGAGCAGTACTTC.

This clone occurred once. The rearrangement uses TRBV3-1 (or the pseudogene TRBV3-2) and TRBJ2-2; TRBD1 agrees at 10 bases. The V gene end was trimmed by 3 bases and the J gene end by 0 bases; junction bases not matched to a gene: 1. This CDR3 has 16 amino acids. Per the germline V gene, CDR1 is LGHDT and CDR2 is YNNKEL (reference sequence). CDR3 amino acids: CASSQGTGANTGELFF. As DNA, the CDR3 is TGTGCCAGCAGCCAGGGGACAGGGGCGAACACCGGGGAGCTGTTTTTT.